The sequence of this T cell receptor (beta chain) was determined in a study of control samples from healthy donors and cancer patients. Data came from immunoSEQ multiplex PCR; TCRdb stores just in-frame clones and leaves some out. The sample records approximately 150,000 clones, around 94% being singletons. Germline V gene lookup returns CDR1 MNHNS and CDR2 SASEGT. This CDR3 region has 16 residues. Trimming left V 4 bases short and J 2 bases short, with 15 bases between. This TCR was sampled from a woman in her late teens or twenties in good health. This chain uses TRBV6-1 with TRBJ2-1; D is ambiguous. Material for sequencing was blood. The CDR3, as DNA: TGTGCCAGCAGTGGACGGTTGCCAACCGCCTACAATGAGCAGTTCTTC. This codes for CASSGRLPTAYNEQFF.